This TCR beta chain was sequenced for a study of CD8 T cells in Susac syndrome. Study-wide results and limits: That the number of individuals in its TCR sequencing and HLA analysis was relatively small was acknowledged by the study.

With random hexamers, reverse transcription was performed on about 0.45 to 1 ug of RNA. With immunoSEQ multiplex PCR, TCR beta CDR3 was amplified across 54 Vbeta and 13 Jbeta. Via MiXCR, TCRdb re-called the immunoSEQ multiplex PCR reads, giving one row per CDR3 protein. The sample carries some 120,000 distinct CDR3 sequences, around 94% recorded once. As regards this clonotype: Its antigen is not known.

Sequencing targeted TCR beta in T cells from blood (CD8+ and CD4+). Trimming took 4 bases from V and 5 from J; bases not matched to a gene: 3. The CDR3 is 13 amino acids. CDR1 and CDR2 from the germline V gene are LGHNA and YNFKEQ. The chain uses TRBV4-2 and TRBJ1-1; 8 nucleotides align to TRBD1. The TCR sequence derives from a human donor with multiple sclerosis. The sample taken for sequencing was CD4+ T cells from PBMCs. CDR3 bases: TGTGCCAGCAGCCCCCGACAGGGGACTGAAGCTTTCTTT. Protein sequence: CASSPRQGTEAFF.